The sequence of this T cell receptor (beta chain) was determined in a study of shared clonotypes between healthy human individuals. Each subset's genomic DNA was shared equally among a number of immunoSEQ plates. Generated by immunoSEQ multiplex PCR, the TCRdb table keeps only in-frame clones and is missing some. The table records 470,000 or so clones, roughly 80% of them present only once. Trimming removed 1 base from V and 3 bases from J, with 10 bases in between. CDR3 size: 15 residues. Per the germline V gene, CDR1 is SNHLY and CDR2 is FYNNEI. The chain joins TRBV2 to TRBJ1-5; no clear D gene. This receptor was taken from a woman aged 40 to 49 in good health. Some clones in this sample may be carry-over from other donors' samples. The specimen sequenced was PBMCs. The CDR3 is CASSEVSFNNQPQHF. The CDR3 DNA reads as TGTGCCAGCAGTGAAGTAAGTTTCAACAATCAGCCCCAGCATTTT.